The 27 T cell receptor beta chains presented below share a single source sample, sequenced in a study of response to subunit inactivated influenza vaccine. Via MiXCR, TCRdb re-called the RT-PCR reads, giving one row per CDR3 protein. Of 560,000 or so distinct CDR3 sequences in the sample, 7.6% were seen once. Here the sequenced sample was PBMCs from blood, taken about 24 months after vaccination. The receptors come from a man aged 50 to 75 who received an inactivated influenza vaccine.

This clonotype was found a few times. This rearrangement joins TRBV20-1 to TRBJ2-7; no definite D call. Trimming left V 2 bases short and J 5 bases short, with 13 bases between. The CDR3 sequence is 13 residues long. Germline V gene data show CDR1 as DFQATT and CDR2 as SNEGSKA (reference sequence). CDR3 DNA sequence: TGCAGTGCTAGACCCCAGGTTCTGAACGAGCAGTACTTC. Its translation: CSARPQVLNEQYF.

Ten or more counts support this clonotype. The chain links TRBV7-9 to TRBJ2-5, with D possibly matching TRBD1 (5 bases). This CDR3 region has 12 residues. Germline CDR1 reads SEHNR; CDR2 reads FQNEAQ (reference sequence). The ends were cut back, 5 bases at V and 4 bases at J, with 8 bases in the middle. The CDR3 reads CASSAGSETQYF. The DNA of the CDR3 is TGTGCCAGCAGCGCAGGGTCAGAGACCCAGTACTTC.

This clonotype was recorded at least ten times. As DNA, the CDR3 is TGCAGTGCTATTCCAGACAGGGCGAGCTCCTACGAGCAGTACTTC. As protein: CSAIPDRASSYEQYF. The V gene is TRBV20-1, the J gene TRBJ2-7, with TRBD1 matching 7 bases. The trim removed 4 bases at V and 0 bases at J, leaving 9 bases unmatched. Germline lookup yields CDR1 DFQATT and CDR2 SNEGSKA (reference sequence). The CDR3 length is 15 residues.

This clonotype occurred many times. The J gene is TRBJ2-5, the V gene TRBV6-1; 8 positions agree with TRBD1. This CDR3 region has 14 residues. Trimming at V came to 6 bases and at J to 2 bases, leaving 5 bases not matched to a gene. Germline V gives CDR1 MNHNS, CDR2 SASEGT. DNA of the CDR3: TGTGCCAGCAGCTGGACAGGGCTACAAGAGACCCAGTACTTC. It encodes CASSWTGLQETQYF.

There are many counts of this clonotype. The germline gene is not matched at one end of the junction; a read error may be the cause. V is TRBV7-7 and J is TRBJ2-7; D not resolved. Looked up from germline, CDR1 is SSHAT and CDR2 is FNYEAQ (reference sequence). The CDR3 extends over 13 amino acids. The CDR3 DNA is TGTGCTAGCAGCTTCGGGCCGTCCTACGAGCAGTACTTC. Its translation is CASSFGPSYEQYF.

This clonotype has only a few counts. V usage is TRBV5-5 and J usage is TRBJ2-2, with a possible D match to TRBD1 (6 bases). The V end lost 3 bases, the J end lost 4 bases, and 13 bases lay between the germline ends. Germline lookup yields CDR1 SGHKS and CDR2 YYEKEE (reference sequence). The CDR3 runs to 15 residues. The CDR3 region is CASSWGTGITGELFF. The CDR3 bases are TGTGCCAGCAGCTGGGGAACAGGGATCACCGGGGAGCTGTTTTTT.

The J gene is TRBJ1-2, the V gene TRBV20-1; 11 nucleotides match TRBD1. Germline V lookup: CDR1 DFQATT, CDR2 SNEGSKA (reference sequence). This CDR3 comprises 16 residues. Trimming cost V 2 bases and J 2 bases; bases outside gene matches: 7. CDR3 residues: CSARTRGQGANYGYTF. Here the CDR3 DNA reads TGCAGTGCTAGAACGCGAGGACAGGGGGCGAACTATGGCTACACCTTC.

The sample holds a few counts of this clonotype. The CDR3 sequence: CASSQRTGVRYEQYF. CDR3 DNA: TGTGCCAGCAGCCAACGGACAGGGGTCCGCTACGAGCAGTACTTC. The chain employs TRBV7-2 and TRBJ2-7; 9 bases line up with TRBD1. V dropped 5 bases and J dropped 3; count of bases not matched to a gene: 8. CDR1 and CDR2 (germline): SGHTA, FQGNSA. The CDR3 runs 15 residues.

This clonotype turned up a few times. CDR3: CASSQGTDRGLYEQYF. CDR3 DNA: TGCGCCAGCAGCCAGGGGACAGACAGGGGGCTCTACGAGCAGTACTTC. The chain employs TRBV4-1 and TRBJ2-7, with TRBD1 matching over 10 bases. The CDR3 covers 16 residues. The J segment lost 3 bases and the V segment lost 3 bases, leaving 8 bases of the junction unmatched. Per the germline V gene, CDR1 is MGHRA and CDR2 is YSYEKL.

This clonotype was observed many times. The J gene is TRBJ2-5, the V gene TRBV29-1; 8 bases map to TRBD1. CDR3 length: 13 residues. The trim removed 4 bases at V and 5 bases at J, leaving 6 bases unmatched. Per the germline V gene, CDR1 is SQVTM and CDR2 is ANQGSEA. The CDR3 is CSVGRTGYETQYF. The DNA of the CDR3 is TGCAGCGTTGGGAGGACAGGGTACGAGACCCAGTACTTC. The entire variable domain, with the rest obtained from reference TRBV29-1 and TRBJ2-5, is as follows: SAVISQKPSRDICQRGTSLTIQCQVDSQVTMMFWYRQQPGQSLTLIATANQGSEATYESGFVIDKFPISRPNLTFSTLTVSNMSPEDSSIYLCSVGRTGYETQYFGPGTRLLVL.

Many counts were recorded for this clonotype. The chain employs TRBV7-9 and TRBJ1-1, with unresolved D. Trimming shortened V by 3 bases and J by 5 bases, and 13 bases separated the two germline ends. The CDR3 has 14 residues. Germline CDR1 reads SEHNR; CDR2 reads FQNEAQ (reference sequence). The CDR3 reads CASSLSQIRTEAFF. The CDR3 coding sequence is TGTGCCAGCAGCTTGTCCCAAATAAGGACTGAAGCTTTCTTT.

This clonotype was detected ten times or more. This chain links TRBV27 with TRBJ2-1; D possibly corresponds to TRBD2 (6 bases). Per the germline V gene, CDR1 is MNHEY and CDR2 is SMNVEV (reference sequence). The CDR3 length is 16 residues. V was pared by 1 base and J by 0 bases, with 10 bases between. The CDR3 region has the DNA TGTGCCAGCAGTTTATTGGTGGGGGGCTCCTACAATGAGCAGTTCTTC. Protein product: CASSLLVGGSYNEQFF.

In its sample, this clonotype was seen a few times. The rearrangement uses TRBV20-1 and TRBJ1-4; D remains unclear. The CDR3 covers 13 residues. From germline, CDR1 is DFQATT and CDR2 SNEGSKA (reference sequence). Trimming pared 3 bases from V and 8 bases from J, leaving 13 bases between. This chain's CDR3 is CSASGGWEEKLFF. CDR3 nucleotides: TGCAGTGCTAGCGGAGGTTGGGAAGAAAAACTGTTTTTT.

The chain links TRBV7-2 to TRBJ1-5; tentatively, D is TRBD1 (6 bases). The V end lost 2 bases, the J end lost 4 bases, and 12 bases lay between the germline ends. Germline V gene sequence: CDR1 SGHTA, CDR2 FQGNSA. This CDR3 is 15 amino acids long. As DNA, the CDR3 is TGTGCCAGCAGCTTAAGATTAGGACAGAATCAGCCCCAGCATTTT. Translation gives CASSLRLGQNQPQHF.

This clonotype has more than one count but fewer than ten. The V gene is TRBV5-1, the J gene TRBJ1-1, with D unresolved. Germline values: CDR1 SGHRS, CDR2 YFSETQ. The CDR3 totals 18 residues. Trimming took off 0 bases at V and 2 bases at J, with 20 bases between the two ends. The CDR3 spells CASSLGPGSYGDNTEAFF. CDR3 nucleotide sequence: TGCGCCAGCAGCTTGGGACCCGGATCTTACGGCGACAACACTGAAGCTTTCTTT. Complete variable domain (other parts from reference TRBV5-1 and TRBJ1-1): KAGVTQTPRYLIKTRGQQVTLSCSPISGHRSVSWYQQTPGQGLQFLFEYFSETQRNKGNFPGRFSGRQFSNSRSEMNVSTLELGDSALYLCASSLGPGSYGDNTEAFFGQGTRLTVV.

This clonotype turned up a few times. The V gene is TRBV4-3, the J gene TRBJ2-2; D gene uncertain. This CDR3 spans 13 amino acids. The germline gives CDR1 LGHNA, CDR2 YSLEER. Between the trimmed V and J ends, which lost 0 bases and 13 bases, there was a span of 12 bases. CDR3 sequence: CASSQEPWLGLFF. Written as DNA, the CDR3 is TGCGCCAGCAGCCAAGAGCCGTGGTTGGGGCTGTTTTTT.

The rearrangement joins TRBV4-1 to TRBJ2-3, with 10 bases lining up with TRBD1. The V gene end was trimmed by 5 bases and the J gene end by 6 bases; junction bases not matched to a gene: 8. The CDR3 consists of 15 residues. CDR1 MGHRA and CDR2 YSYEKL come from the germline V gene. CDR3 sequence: CASSFTGQGSDTQYF. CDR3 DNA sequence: TGCGCCAGCAGCTTCACGGGACAGGGGTCGGATACGCAGTATTTT.

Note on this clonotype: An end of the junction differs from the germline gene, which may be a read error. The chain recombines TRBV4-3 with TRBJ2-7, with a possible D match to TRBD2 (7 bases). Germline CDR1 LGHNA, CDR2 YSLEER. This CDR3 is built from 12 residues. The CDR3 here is CASSQVGGPVHF. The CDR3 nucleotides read TGCGCCAGCAGCCAAGTCGGGGGGCCCGTCCATTTC.

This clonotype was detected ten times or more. The CDR3 sequence is CASSLPGRVADTEAFF. The CDR3, as DNA: TGTGCCAGCAGTCTACCGGGGAGGGTCGCCGACACTGAAGCTTTCTTT. The J gene is TRBJ1-1, the V gene TRBV6-2 or TRBV6-3; D call uncertain. The ends were cut back, 5 bases at V and 3 bases at J, with 19 bases in the middle. CDR1 MNHEY and CDR2 SVGEGT come from the germline V gene. The CDR3 spans 16 residues.

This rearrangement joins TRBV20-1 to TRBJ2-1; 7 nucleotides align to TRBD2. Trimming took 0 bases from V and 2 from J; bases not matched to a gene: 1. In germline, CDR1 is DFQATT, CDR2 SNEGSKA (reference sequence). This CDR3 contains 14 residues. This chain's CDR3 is CSARDGGAYNEQFF. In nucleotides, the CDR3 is TGCAGTGCTAGAGATGGGGGGGCCTACAATGAGCAGTTCTTC.

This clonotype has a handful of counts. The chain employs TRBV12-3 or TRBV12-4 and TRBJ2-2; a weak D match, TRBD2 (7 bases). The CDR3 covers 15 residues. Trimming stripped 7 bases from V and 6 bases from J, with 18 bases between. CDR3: CASILRGGAPGELFF. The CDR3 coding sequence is TGTGCCAGCATCCTAAGGGGGGGGGCCCCCGGGGAGCTGTTTTTT.

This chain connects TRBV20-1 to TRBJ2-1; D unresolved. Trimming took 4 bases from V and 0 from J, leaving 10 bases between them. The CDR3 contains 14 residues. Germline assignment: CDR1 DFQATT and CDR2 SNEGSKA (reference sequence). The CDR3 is CSATGSSSYNEQFF. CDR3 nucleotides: TGCAGTGCTACCGGGTCTTCCTCCTACAATGAGCAGTTCTTC.

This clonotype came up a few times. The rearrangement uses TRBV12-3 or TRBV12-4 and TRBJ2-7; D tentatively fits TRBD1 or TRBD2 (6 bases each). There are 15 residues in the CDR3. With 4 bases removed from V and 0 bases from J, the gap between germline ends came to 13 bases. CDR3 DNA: TGTGCCAGCAGTTCAGGGGACGGGAGCTCCTACGAGCAGTACTTC. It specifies CASSSGDGSSYEQYF.

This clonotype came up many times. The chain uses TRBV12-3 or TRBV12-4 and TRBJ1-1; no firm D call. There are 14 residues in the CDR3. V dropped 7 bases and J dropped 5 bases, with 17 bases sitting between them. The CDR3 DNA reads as TGTGCCAGCACCCTGAGGACGGTGGGTACTGAAGCTTTCTTT. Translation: CASTLRTVGTEAFF.

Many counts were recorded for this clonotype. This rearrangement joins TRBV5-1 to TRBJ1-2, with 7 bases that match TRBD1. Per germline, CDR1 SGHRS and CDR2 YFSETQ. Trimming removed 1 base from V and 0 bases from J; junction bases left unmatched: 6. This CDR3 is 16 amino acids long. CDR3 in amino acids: CASSLTGEGANYGYTF. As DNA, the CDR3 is TGCGCCAGCAGCTTGACAGGGGAAGGGGCTAACTATGGCTACACCTTC.

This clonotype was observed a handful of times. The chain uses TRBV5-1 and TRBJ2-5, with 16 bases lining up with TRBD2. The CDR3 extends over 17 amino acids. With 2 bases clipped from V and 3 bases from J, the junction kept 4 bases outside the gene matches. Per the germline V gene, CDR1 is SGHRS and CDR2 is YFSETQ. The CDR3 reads CASSLTGTSGGEETQYF. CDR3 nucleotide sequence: TGCGCCAGCAGCTTAACCGGGACTAGCGGGGGGGAAGAGACCCAGTACTTC.

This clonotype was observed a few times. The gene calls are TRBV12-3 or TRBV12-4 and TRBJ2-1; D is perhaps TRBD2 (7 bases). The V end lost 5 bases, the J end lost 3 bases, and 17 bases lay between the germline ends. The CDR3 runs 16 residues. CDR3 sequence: CASSILQGGGYNEQFF. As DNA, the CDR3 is TGTGCCAGCAGTATCTTACAGGGCGGGGGCTACAATGAGCAGTTCTTC.